This T cell receptor beta chain was sequenced for a study of prognosis after radiotherapy for stage I lung cancer. The overall study: Patients were enrolled between early 2018 and early 2019 (all with stage I non-small cell lung cancer).

The germline CDR1 and CDR2 sequences are SGHAT and FQNNGV. Trimming took off 4 bases at V and 1 base at J, with 15 bases between the two ends. This CDR3 has 16 residues. Two-round multiplex PCR on genomic DNA was the method by which TCR beta CDR3 was amplified. The first round of PCR was done with primers that matched each TRBV and TRBJ gene. Universal primers were what the second PCR round relied on. TCRdb analysed the multiplex PCR reads with MiXCR anew, one entry per CDR3 protein. The data hold about 14,000 distinct CDR3 sequences, with 28% observed a single time. Study results and limitations: A difference in TRBV and TRBJ gene usage was reportedly seen between patients with and without metastases. A drop in unique TCR clone counts was seen after stereotactic body radiation therapy, median roughly 9,300 versus 7,200.

This clonotype was counted ten times or more. The target antigen is unknown. The chain joins TRBV11-2 to TRBJ2-3; D gene unclear. The TCR comes from a donor of 50 years or more with non-small cell lung cancer. The sample was PBMCs, taken before or after stereotactic body radiation therapy (not recorded which). CDR3 sequence: CASSYTLSPGTDTQYF. The CDR3 bases are TGTGCCAGCAGCTACACCTTATCCCCTGGCACAGATACGCAGTATTTT.